A selection of T cell receptor beta chains follows, all from one sample in a study of OX40 agonist ivuxolimab in advanced cancers. TCRdb's table, derived via immunoSEQ multiplex PCR, lists solely in-frame clones and lacks some. The table shows approximately 79,000 clones, with more than 85% occurring only once. The sequencing used CD4+ or CD8+ T cells sorted from blood, collected in a trial of the OX40 agonist ivuxolimab. The receptor source for this set is an adult with an advanced solid tumor such as melanoma, head and neck, liver or kidney cancer. Both conserved end residues are part of each CDR3. The D gene is left open where the match is weak. Some rows have no size entry. The others give once, few or many, or a class for an expanded clone.

clone_size | j_call | v_call | d_call | cdr3_aa | cdr3_nt
- | TRBJ2-1 | TRBV5-4 | - | CASSSGHGFNEQFF | TGTGCCAGCAGCTCCGGTCATGGATTCAATGAGCAGTTCTTC
- | TRBJ2-5 | TRBV7-8 | - | CASSQSEEETQYF | TGTGCCAGCAGCCAAAGCGAGGAAGAGACCCAGTACTTC
- | TRBJ1-6 | TRBV5-1 | - | CASSLETGRDSPLHF | TGCGCCAGCAGCTTGGAAACAGGACGAGATTCACCCCTCCACTTT
- | TRBJ2-3 | TRBV5-1 | TRBD2 | CASSTAGPSTDTQYF | TGCGCCAGCAGCACAGCGGGGCCAAGCACAGATACGCAGTATTTT
few | TRBJ1-2 | TRBV10-3 | - | CAISETIRNYGYTF | TGTGCCATCAGTGAGACCATTAGAAACTATGGCTACACCTTC
- | TRBJ2-7 | TRBV2 | TRBD1 | CASSGQGISYEQYF | TGTGCCAGCAGTGGACAGGGGATCTCCTACGAGCAGTACTTC
- | TRBJ2-1 | TRBV4-1 | TRBD1 | CASSFPGGIANEQFF | TGCGCCAGCAGTTTCCCAGGGGGTATAGCCAATGAGCAGTTCTTC
- | TRBJ1-3 | TRBV11-2 | - | CASSLFTGLSGNTIYF | TGTGCCAGCAGCTTATTCACAGGCCTCTCTGGAAACACCATATATTTT
- | TRBJ2-1 | TRBV5-4 | TRBD2 | CASSLATSGGHEQFF | TGTGCCAGCAGCTTGGCAACTAGCGGGGGCCATGAGCAGTTCTTC
- | TRBJ2-5 | TRBV7-7 | - | CASSKQDQETQYF | TGTGCCAGCAGCAAACAGGACCAAGAGACCCAGTACTTC
- | TRBJ2-2 | TRBV4-3 | - | CASSQELVDAMNTGELFF | TGCGCCAGCAGCCAAGAATTAGTGGACGCAATGAACACCGGGGAGCTGTTTTTT
- | TRBJ2-1 | TRBV6-5 | TRBD2 | CATWERGGSYNEQFF | TGTGCCACGTGGGAGCGGGGGGGCTCCTACAATGAGCAGTTCTTC
- | TRBJ1-5 | TRBV7-9 | - | CASSLQNNQPQHF | TGTGCCAGCAGCTTACAGAACAATCAGCCCCAGCATTTT
- | TRBJ2-3 | TRBV4-1 | TRBD2 | CASSQERWGGTDTQYF | TGCGCCAGCAGCCAAGAGAGGTGGGGGGGAACAGATACGCAGTATTTT
- | TRBJ2-5 | TRBV11-2 | - | CASSLLSGGSRETQYF | TGTGCCAGCAGCTTACTAAGCGGTGGATCTCGGGAGACCCAGTACTTC
- | TRBJ1-6 | TRBV6-1 | - | CASSEAGGLSLHF | TGTGCCAGCAGTGAAGCTGGTGGTTTATCCCTCCACTTT